The entry below describes one T cell receptor (beta chain). The gene names here belong to mouse. The read terminates 4 residues before the CDR3 end, so the remaining end is supplied by the germline J gene. Different DNA sequences within this sample yield the same CDR3. It was cDNA, reverse transcribed from extracted RNA, that served as the sequencing template. Profiled with immunoSEQ multiplex PCR; TCRdb holds only in-frame clones, not every one. The repertoire yields about 270,000 clones, none seen only once; the top ten contain less than 1.5%. The data are from a study of CD8+ T cells in alopecia areata. The V and J ends lost 0 bases and 3 bases, in that order; junction bases with no gene match: 4. The CDR3 runs 16 residues. The germline gives CDR1 NSHNY, CDR2 SYGAGN. The authors sorted pooled cutaneous lymph node cells using CD4, CD8alpha, NKG2D, NKG2ACE and other markers.

The V gene is TRBV13-1, the J gene TRBJ2-3; 10 bases are shared with TRBD1. Specimen: CD4+ T cells sorted from a lymph node. The sequence derives from a C3H/HeJ mouse with alopecia areata. MHC haplotype here: H2-k. The CDR3 DNA, read in part, is TGTGCCAGCAGTGATGGAGGACAGGGGGGAGCAGAA. This codes for CASSDGGQGGAE. The whole CDR3 sequence reads CASSDGGQGGAETLYF.